The 17 T cell receptor beta chains listed next were all sequenced from one sample in a study of T cell responses to AZD1222 COVID-19 vaccine. The data were produced by immunoSEQ multiplex PCR, yet TCRdb's version contains in-frame clones alone and is incomplete. The data hold 78,000 or so clones, with around 81% observed a single time. Sequenced here: peripheral blood, sampled 28 days after the second AZD1222 dose. The receptor set was obtained from an adult who received the AZD1222 COVID-19 vaccine.

This rearrangement joins TRBV18 to TRBJ2-3; 7 nucleotides agree with TRBD2. This CDR3 is 14 amino acids long. The germline CDR1 and CDR2 sequences are KGHSH and LQKENI. V lost 5 bases to trimming and J lost 6 bases; unmatched junction nucleotides: 8. CDR3 in amino acids: CASSTSGGLDTQYF. The CDR3 coding sequence is TGTGCCAGCTCAACGTCGGGGGGTCTGGATACGCAGTATTTT. The full variable domain, in which reference TRBV18 and TRBJ2-3 provide the parts outside the CDR3, is NAGVMQNPRHLVRRRGQEARLRCSPMKGHSHVYWYRQLPEEGLKFMVYLQKENIIDESGMPKERFSAEFPKEGPSILRIQQVVRGDSAAYFCASSTSGGLDTQYFGPGTRLTVL.

The chain has TRBV5-6 and TRBJ1-2, with D perhaps TRBD1 (5 bases). The V end lost 0 bases, the J end lost 10 bases, and 10 bases lay between the germline ends. In germline, CDR1 is SGHDT, CDR2 YYEEEE. The CDR3 has 12 residues. CDR3 loop: CASSLDRTDYTF. CDR3 sequence (DNA): TGTGCCAGCAGCTTGGACAGGACTGACTACACCTTC.

The V and J genes are TRBV6-2 or TRBV6-3 and TRBJ1-2; no clear D. Germline V gives CDR1 MNHEY, CDR2 SVGEGT. The CDR3 is 14 residues long. Trimming left V 5 bases short and J 4 bases short, with 14 bases between. Written as DNA, the CDR3 is TGTGCCAGCAGTCCCGGAGTATCAGTCTATGGCTACACCTTC. Its translation is CASSPGVSVYGYTF.

This clone was seen a single time. The chain has TRBV9 and TRBJ2-7; 9 positions match TRBD1. The germline V gene encodes CDR1 SGDLS and CDR2 YYNGEE. The CDR3 consists of 14 residues. V dropped 3 bases and J dropped 4; count of bases not matched to a gene: 5. The DNA of the CDR3 is TGTGCCAGCAGCGCCGGACAGGGGCCGTACGAGCAGTACTTC. Its translation: CASSAGQGPYEQYF.

This clone was recorded once. J is TRBJ2-3 and V is TRBV10-1; D not resolved. CDR1 is WNHNN, CDR2 SYGVQD, per germline (reference sequence). The V gene lost 2 bases and the J gene lost 2 bases, with 5 bases spanning the gap. The CDR3 extends over 13 amino acids. The CDR3 loop reads CASSEGDTDTQYF. The CDR3 DNA reads as TGCGCCAGCAGTGAGGGAGACACAGATACGCAGTATTTT.

This chain joins TRBV21-1 and TRBJ2-3. TRBV21-1 is a recognized pseudogene. The CDR3 has 16 amino acids. DNA for the CDR3: TGTGCCAGCAGCAAAGTTAGGGTAGTCCTCACAGATACGCAGTATTTT. This translates into CASSKVRVVLTDTQYF.

This clone was detected a few times. The chain joins TRBV20-1 to TRBJ2-1; 7 nucleotides match TRBD2. CDR3 length: 16 amino acids. V trimming: 3 bases; J trimming: 4 bases; junction bases outside the gene matches: 12. Germline assignment: CDR1 DFQATT and CDR2 SNEGSKA (reference sequence). The CDR3 bases are TGCAGTGCTAGTGGGGCGGGCGGGAGACAATACAATGAGCAGTTCTTC. Translating gives CSASGAGGRQYNEQFF.

A single count supports this clone. The V gene is TRBV5-6, the J gene TRBJ2-2, with D perhaps assigned TRBD1 or TRBD2 (6 bases each). This CDR3 is 16 amino acids long. V dropped 5 bases and J dropped 8 bases, with 22 bases sitting between them. CDR1 is SGHDT and CDR2 is YYEEEE in the germline V gene. The CDR3 DNA reads TGTGCCAGCAGATTTGCACCGGAGGGGGGTGCGGGGGAGCTGTTTTTT. Amino acid sequence: CASRFAPEGGAGELFF.

The chain is built from TRBV27 and TRBJ2-7, with D hard to call. V was trimmed by 0 bases and J by 0 bases, leaving 6 bases between them. The CDR3 consists of 14 residues. Germline V CDR1 and CDR2: MNHEY, SMNVEV (reference sequence). CDR3 DNA: TGTGCCAGCAGTTTATCGGCAGCCTCCTACGAGCAGTACTTC. Translation: CASSLSAASYEQYF.

For the CDR3, the DNA is TGTGCCAGCAGCATGACAGACTACGAGCAGTACTTC. This gives the protein CASSMTDYEQYF. The chain uses TRBV5-5 and TRBJ2-7, with D perhaps matching TRBD1 (5 bases). This CDR3 has 12 amino acids. Germline CDR1 reads SGHKS; CDR2 reads YYEKEE (reference sequence). V gave up 4 bases and J gave up 3 bases, with 8 bases separating them.

This chain links TRBV7-9 with TRBJ1-1; 7 nucleotides match TRBD1. This CDR3 comprises 12 residues. V trimming: 3 bases; J trimming: 7 bases; junction bases outside the gene matches: 2. CDR1 SEHNR and CDR2 FQNEAQ come from the germline V gene (reference sequence). CDR3 residues: CASSLQGGEAFF. The CDR3 coding sequence is TGTGCCAGCAGCTTGCAGGGGGGTGAAGCTTTCTTT.

V usage is TRBV27 and J usage is TRBJ2-7, with D perhaps TRBD1 (6 bases). V lost 0 bases, J lost 3 bases, and 12 bases lay in between. The germline CDR1 and CDR2 sequences are MNHEY and SMNVEV (reference sequence). This CDR3 is built from 15 residues. The CDR3, as DNA: TGTGCCAGCAGTTTATCGGTAACAGGGAACTACGAGCAGTACTTC. This encodes CASSLSVTGNYEQYF.

The chain carries TRBV5-4 and TRBJ2-2, with 11 bases identical to TRBD1. The J segment lost 5 bases and the V segment lost 5 bases, leaving 8 bases of the junction unmatched. The V gene's germline CDR1 is SGHNT and CDR2 YYREEE (reference sequence). CDR3 length: 16 residues. The CDR3 loop is CASRLTGTGGTGELFF. The DNA for the CDR3 is TGTGCCAGCAGGTTAACCGGGACAGGGGGGACCGGGGAGCTGTTTTTT.

The chain combines TRBV7-9 with TRBJ1-2; the match to TRBD1 covers 8 bases. In germline, CDR1 is SEHNR, CDR2 FQNEAQ (reference sequence). The CDR3 is 17 amino acids. With 1 base clipped from V and 2 bases from J, the junction kept 9 bases outside the gene matches. The CDR3 is CASSLEDRAIMNYGYTF. For the CDR3, the DNA is TGTGCCAGCAGCTTAGAGGACAGGGCAATTATGAACTATGGCTACACCTTC. The full variable domain, completed using reference TRBV7-9 and TRBJ1-2, is DTGVSQNPRHKITKRGQNVTFRCDPISEHNRLYWYRQTLGQGPEFLTYFQNEAQLEKSRLLSDRFSAERPKGSFSTLEIQRTEQGDSAMYLCASSLEDRAIMNYGYTFGSGTRLTVV.

The chain combines TRBV4-1 with TRBJ2-3; D might be TRBD1 (5 bases). V lost 5 bases, J lost 2 bases, and 17 bases lay in between. CDR1 is MGHRA, CDR2 YSYEKL, per germline. This CDR3 contains 16 residues. The CDR3 sequence: CASSEGDKLDTDTQYF. CDR3 coding DNA: TGCGCCAGCAGCGAAGGGGATAAGCTTGACACAGATACGCAGTATTTT.

The genes are TRBV7-2 and TRBJ1-1; possibly TRBD1 for D (5 bases). Per the germline V gene, CDR1 is SGHTA and CDR2 is FQGNSA. This CDR3 has 17 amino acids. Trimming left V 0 bases short and J 1 base short, with 15 bases between. The CDR3 DNA is TGTGCCAGCAGCTTAGCGCTCTTCGGGGGTGGGAACACTGAAGCTTTCTTT. Translation gives CASSLALFGGGNTEAFF.

A single count supports this clone. The CDR3 here is CASSAQGGTEAFF. The DNA for the CDR3 is TGTGCCAGCAGTGCACAGGGAGGTACTGAAGCTTTCTTT. This chain joins TRBV25-1 and TRBJ1-1, with a possible D match to TRBD1 (6 bases). V was clipped by 4 bases and J by 5 bases, with 11 bases between them. The CDR3 contains 13 residues. CDR1 and CDR2 from the germline V gene are MGHDK and SYGVNS.